The present entry profiles one T cell receptor (beta chain) with its context. This sample was taken from a study of blood T cell repertoires in COVID-19. Using immunoSEQ multiplex PCR, the repertoire was profiled, and TCRdb retains in-frame clones only, with some absent. The sample holds around 130,000 clones, approximately 86% seen once. Adults between roughly 18 and 89 years of age took part from 24 US areas. V lost 6 bases to trimming and J lost 7 bases; unmatched junction nucleotides: 6. Germline-derived CDR1 and CDR2 are DFQATT and SNEGSKA (reference sequence). This CDR3 spans 11 amino acids. Sequencing was carried out using PBMCs or T cells enriched from blood (not recorded which). The sequence was collected from a woman aged 50 to 65 who had recovered from COVID-19. This rearrangement joins TRBV20-1 to TRBJ2-7; 7 bases line up with TRBD1. CDR3 DNA: TGCAGTGCCGAGAGGGGGCGTGAGCAGTACTTC. Its translation: CSAERGREQYF.